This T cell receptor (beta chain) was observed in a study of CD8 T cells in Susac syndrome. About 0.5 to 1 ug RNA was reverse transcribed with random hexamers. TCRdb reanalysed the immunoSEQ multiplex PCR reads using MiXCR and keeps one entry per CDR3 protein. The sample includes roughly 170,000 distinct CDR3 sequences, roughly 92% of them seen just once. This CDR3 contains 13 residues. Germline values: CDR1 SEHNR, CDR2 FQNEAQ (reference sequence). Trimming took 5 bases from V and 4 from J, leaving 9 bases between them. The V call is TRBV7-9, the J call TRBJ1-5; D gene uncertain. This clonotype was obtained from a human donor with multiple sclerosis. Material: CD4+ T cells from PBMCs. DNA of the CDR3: TGTGCCAGCAGCATCGAACCAAATCAGCCCCAGCATTTT. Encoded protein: CASSIEPNQPQHF.